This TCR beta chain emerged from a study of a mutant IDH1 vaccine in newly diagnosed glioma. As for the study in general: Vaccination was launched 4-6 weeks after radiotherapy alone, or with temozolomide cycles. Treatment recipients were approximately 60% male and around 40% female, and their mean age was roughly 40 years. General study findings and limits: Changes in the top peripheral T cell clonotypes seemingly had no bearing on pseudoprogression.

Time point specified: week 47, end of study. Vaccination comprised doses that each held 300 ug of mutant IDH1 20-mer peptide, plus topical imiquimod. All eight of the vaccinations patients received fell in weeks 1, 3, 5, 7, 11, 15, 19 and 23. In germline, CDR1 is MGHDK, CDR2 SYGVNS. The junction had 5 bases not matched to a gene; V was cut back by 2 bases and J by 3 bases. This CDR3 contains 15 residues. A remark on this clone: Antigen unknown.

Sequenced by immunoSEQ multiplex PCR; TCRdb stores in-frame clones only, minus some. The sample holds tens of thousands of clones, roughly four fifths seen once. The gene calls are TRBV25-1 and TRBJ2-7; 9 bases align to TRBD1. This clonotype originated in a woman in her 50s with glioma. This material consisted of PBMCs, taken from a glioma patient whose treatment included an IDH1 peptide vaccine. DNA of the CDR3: TGTGCCAGCAGTGAAATCGGGACAGGGAGCTACGAGCAGTACTTC. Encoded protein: CASSEIGTGSYEQYF.